This paragraph covers one T cell receptor beta chain sequence. These data belong to a study of cytomegalovirus exposure and HLA in healthy donors. The CDR3 loop spans 17 amino acids. Trimming removed 0 bases from V and 4 bases from J, with 16 bases in between. Germline V gene lookup returns CDR1 LGHNA and CDR2 YNFKEQ. The PCR employed 60 Vbeta primers together with 13 Jbeta primers. Method: immunoSEQ multiplex PCR; TCRdb's copy keeps in-frame clones and lacks some. The data show about 170,000 clones, and the top ten clones hold around 0.79%. The sample taken for sequencing was PBMCs. This TCR was sampled from a woman between 18 and 29 years old in good health and CMV-seropositive. The chain recombines TRBV4-2 with TRBJ1-3; no firm D call. CDR3 region: CASSQETAIRLGNTIYF. CDR3 DNA: TGTGCCAGCAGCCAAGAAACGGCGATCAGGTTGGGAAACACCATATATTTT.